This T cell receptor beta chain was retrieved from a study of T cells in Graves' hyperthyroidism and ophthalmopathy. The diagnostic basis comprised clinical symptoms, serum thyroxine and TRAb, thyroid ultrasound and orbital computed tomography. This clonotype was recorded only once. The germline CDR1 and CDR2 sequences are DFQATT and SNEGSKA (reference sequence). This CDR3 is built from 17 residues. With 4 bases removed from V and 0 bases from J, the gap between germline ends came to 22 bases. RNA transcripts yielded amplified TCR beta CDR3 regions. The TCR CDR3 was amplified in a first-round RT-PCR using the HTBI primer set. TCRdb re-called the multiplex PCR reads through MiXCR, storing one row per CDR3 protein. The sample records under 350,000 distinct CDR3 sequences, over 15% being singletons.

The sequence was collected from a woman aged 55-69 years with Graves' ophthalmopathy. The material sequenced was blood. The chain has TRBV20-1 and TRBJ2-7; D is possibly TRBD1 or TRBD2 (5 bases each). The DNA for the CDR3 is TGCAGTGCTACTGAAATACACAGGTCCGGGAACTCCTACGAGCAGTACTTC. It codes for CSATEIHRSGNSYEQYF.